The source of this T cell receptor beta chain is a study of T cell repertoires in cytomegalovirus infection. At the level of the study: It can be stated that public TCR beta signatures indicated CMV infection as well as a matching HLA type. Findings of the study overall: Based on cumulative public TCR beta family frequency, carriers of CMV plus the relevant HLA were identified.

This clonotype occurred many times. Its target is not known. TCRdb itself ran the reads through MiXCR, one entry per CDR3 protein. The sample has fewer than 200,000 distinct CDR3 sequences; over 13% are singletons. The clonotype comes from a human donor in good health (CMV status not recorded). Some clones in this sample may be carry-over from other donors' samples. The specimen was PBMCs.

The DNA of the CDR3 is TGTGCCAGCAGCTTAAGAATAAGCCCAGATACGCAGTATTTT. It encodes CASSLRISPDTQYF. This chain joins TRBV7-2 and TRBJ2-3, with unresolved D. V was cut by 2 bases and J by 4 bases, with 10 bases left in between. The germline V gene encodes CDR1 SGHTA and CDR2 FQGNSA. This CDR3 contains 14 residues.